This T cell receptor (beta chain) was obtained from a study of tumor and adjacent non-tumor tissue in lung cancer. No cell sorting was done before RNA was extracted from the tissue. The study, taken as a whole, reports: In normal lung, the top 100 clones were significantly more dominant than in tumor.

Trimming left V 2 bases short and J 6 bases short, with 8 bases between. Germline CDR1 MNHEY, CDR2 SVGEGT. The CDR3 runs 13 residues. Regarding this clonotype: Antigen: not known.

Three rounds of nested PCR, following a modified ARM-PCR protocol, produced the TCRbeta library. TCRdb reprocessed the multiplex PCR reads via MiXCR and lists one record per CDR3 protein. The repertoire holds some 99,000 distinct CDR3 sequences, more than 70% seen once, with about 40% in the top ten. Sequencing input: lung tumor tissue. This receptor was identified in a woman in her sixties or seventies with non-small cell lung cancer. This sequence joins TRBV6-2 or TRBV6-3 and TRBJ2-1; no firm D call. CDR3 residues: CASSYGEVNEQFF. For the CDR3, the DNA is TGTGCCAGCAGTTACGGAGAGGTCAATGAGCAGTTCTTC.